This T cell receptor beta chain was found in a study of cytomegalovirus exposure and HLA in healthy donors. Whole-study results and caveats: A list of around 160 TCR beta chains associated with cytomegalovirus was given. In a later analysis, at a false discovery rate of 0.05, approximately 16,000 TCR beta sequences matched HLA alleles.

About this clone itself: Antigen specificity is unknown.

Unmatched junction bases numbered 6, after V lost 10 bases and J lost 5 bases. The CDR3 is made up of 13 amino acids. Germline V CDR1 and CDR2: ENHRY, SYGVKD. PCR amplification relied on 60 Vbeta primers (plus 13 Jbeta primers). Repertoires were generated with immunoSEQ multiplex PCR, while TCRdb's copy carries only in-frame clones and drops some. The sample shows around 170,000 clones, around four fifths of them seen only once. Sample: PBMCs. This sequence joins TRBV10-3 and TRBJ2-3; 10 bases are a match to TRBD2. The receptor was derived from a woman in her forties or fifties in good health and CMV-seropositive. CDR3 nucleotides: TGTGCCACCCATAGCGGGGGGTTAGATACGCAGTATTTT. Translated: CATHSGGLDTQYF.